Ten or more counts support the clone carrying this T cell receptor (beta chain). Its target is not known. The sample belongs to a study of T cells after yellow fever vaccination. Study-wide background: The fractions with low cell numbers were processed using SMART-Seq v4 Ultra Low Input. General study findings and limits: It was a small share of clonotypes that appeared in both CD4 and CD8 compartments. Among primary-vaccination clones, most reappeared after the booster, at roughly 96% for CD4 and roughly 88% for CD8. Weaker overall, the secondary response nonetheless peaked faster (day 5 versus 15).

CDR3 size: 13 residues. Per germline, CDR1 DFQATT and CDR2 SNEGSKA (reference sequence). Unmatched junction bases numbered 9, after V lost 6 bases and J lost 7 bases. TCRdb re-analysed the 5' RACE reads in MiXCR, keeping a single row per CDR3 protein. The repertoire holds 200,000 to 300,000 distinct CDR3 sequences, over 10% seen once, with 0.4% to 0.55% in the top ten. Sequencing used CD4+ T cells sorted from PBMCs, obtained 45 days after the yellow fever booster vaccination. The chain links TRBV20-1 to TRBJ2-1, with 7 bases that match TRBD2. The sequence came from a man younger than 40 who received the YFV17D yellow fever vaccine. The CDR3 spells CSAPFERGNEQFF. The DNA for the CDR3 is TGCAGTGCCCCGTTTGAGCGGGGTAATGAGCAGTTCTTC.